One sample yielded the 5 T cell receptor beta chains listed below, sequenced in a study of cytomegalovirus exposure and HLA in healthy donors. PCR amplification relied on 60 Vbeta primers (plus 13 Jbeta primers). The repertoire was sequenced with immunoSEQ multiplex PCR; TCRdb's copy has only in-frame clones and lacks some. The sample yields around 170,000 clones, 75% to 90% seen once. Material: PBMCs. The receptors shown here come from a man between 40 and 49 years old in good health and CMV-seropositive.

This chain connects TRBV15 to TRBJ1-6; 9 bases align to TRBD1. Germline-derived CDR1 and CDR2 are LNHNV and YYDKDF (reference sequence). This CDR3 has 15 residues. With V trimmed by 5 bases and J by 8 bases, 7 bases remained unmatched. DNA for the CDR3: TGTGCCACCAGCCACGGACAGGGGAGGGATTCACCCCTCCACTTT. Its translation: CATSHGQGRDSPLHF.

This clone was counted a few times. Mismatch with germline at one junction end may stem from a read error. This CDR3 reads CASSLERGTQETQYF. The CDR3 DNA reads TGTGCTAGCAGCTTAGAGCGGGGGACCCAAGAGACCCAGTACTTC. This chain uses TRBV7-7 with TRBJ2-5; 8 positions agree with TRBD2. Germline CDR1 and CDR2: SSHAT and FNYEAQ (reference sequence). There are 15 residues in the CDR3.

The chain is built from TRBV30 and TRBJ1-1; 7 bases match TRBD1. This CDR3 has 16 amino acids. The germline V gene encodes CDR1 GTSNPN and CDR2 SVGIG (reference sequence). V lost 3 bases, J lost 0 bases, and 10 bases stayed unmatched. CDR3 in DNA: TGTGCCTGGAGCAAAGCCCCCGGGACAGTGAACACTGAAGCTTTCTTT. Its translation: CAWSKAPGTVNTEAFF.

The rearrangement uses TRBV6-1 and TRBJ2-1, with D maybe TRBD2 (6 bases). The CDR3 is made up of 15 amino acids. CDR1 and CDR2 (germline): MNHNS, SASEGT. V was shortened by 2 bases and J by 5 bases, with 13 bases between the two germline ends. In DNA, the CDR3 is TGTGCCAGCAGTGAATCGACGGGACTCCACAATGAGCAGTTCTTC. It yields the protein CASSESTGLHNEQFF.

This rearrangement joins TRBV10-3 to TRBJ1-1; D call uncertain. Germline V CDR1 and CDR2: ENHRY, SYGVKD. V was clipped by 0 bases and J by 2 bases, with 7 bases between them. This CDR3 contains 14 residues. In DNA, the CDR3 is TGTGCCATCAGTGAGTCGCGGGATAACACTGAAGCTTTCTTT. Protein sequence: CAISESRDNTEAFF.